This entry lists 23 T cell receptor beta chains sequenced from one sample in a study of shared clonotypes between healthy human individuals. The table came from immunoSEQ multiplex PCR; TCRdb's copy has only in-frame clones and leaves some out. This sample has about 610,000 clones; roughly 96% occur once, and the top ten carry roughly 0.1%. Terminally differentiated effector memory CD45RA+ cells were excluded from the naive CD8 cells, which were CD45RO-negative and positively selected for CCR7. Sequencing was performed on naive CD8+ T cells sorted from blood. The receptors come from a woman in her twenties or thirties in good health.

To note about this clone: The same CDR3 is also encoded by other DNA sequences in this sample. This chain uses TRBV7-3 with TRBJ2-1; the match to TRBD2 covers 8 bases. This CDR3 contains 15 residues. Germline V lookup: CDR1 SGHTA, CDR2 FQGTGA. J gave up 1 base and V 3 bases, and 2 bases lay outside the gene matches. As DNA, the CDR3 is TGTGCCAGCAGCTTTGCGGGAGGATCCTACAATGAGCAGTTCTTC. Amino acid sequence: CASSFAGGSYNEQFF.

The CDR3 reads CASSHRGYEQYF. In nucleotides, the CDR3 is TGTGCCAGCAGCCACCGGGGGTACGAGCAGTACTTC. The V gene is TRBV6-5, the J gene TRBJ2-7; a weak D match, TRBD2 (6 bases). Trimming pared 6 bases from V and 4 bases from J, leaving 10 bases between. Germline assignment: CDR1 MNHEY and CDR2 SVGAGI. CDR3 length: 12 residues.

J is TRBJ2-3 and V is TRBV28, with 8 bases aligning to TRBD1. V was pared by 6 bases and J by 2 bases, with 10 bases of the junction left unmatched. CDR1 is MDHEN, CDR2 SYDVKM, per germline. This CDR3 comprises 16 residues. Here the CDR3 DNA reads TGTGCCAGCAGATCGACAGGGGTTAGGGACACAGATACGCAGTATTTT. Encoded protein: CASRSTGVRDTDTQYF. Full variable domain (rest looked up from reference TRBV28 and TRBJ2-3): DVKVTQSSRYLVKRTGEKVFLECVQDMDHENMFWYRQDPGLGLRLIYFSYDVKMKEKGDIPEGYSVSREKKERFSLILESASTNQTSMYLCASRSTGVRDTDTQYFGPGTRLTVL.

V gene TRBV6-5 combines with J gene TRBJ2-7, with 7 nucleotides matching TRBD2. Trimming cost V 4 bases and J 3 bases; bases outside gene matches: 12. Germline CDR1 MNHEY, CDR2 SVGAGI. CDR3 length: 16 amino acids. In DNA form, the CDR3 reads TGTGCCAGCAGTTCCAGCCAAACGGGACTAATCTACGAGCAGTACTTC. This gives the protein CASSSSQTGLIYEQYF.

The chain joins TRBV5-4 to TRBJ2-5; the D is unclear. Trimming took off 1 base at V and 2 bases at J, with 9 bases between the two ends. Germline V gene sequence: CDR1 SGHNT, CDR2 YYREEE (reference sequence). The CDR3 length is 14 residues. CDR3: CASSLRAEQETQYF. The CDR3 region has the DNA TGTGCCAGCAGCTTGCGGGCGGAGCAAGAGACCCAGTACTTC.

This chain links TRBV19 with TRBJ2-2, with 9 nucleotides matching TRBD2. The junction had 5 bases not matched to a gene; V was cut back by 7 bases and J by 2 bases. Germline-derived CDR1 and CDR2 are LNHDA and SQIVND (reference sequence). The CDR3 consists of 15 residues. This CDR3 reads CASMRLAENTGELFF. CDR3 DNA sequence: TGTGCCAGTATGCGACTAGCGGAAAACACCGGGGAGCTGTTTTTT.

The CDR3 region is CASTTDYKNIQYF. CDR3 nucleotides: TGTGCCAGTACCACGGACTACAAAAACATTCAGTACTTC. The chain couples TRBV19 to TRBJ2-4; D possibly corresponds to TRBD2 (6 bases). This CDR3 has 13 residues. Looked up from germline, CDR1 is LNHDA and CDR2 is SQIVND (reference sequence). The germline V and J ends were trimmed by 7 bases and 3 bases, with 10 bases remaining between them.

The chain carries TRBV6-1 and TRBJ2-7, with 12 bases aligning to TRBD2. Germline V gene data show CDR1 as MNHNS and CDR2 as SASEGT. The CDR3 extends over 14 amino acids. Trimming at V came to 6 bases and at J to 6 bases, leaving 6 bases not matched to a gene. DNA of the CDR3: TGTGCCAGCAGATTGACTAGCGGGAGTGGCGAGCAGTACTTC. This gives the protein CASRLTSGSGEQYF.

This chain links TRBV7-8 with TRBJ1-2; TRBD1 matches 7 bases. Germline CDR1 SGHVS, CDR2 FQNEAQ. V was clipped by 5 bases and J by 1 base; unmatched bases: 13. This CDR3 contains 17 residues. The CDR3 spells CASSPSGQANYNYGYTF. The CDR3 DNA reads TGTGCCAGCAGCCCCTCCGGACAGGCTAACTATAACTATGGCTACACCTTC. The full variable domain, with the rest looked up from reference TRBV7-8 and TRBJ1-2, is GAGVSQSPRYKVAKRGQDVALRCDPISGHVSLFWYQQALGQGPEFLTYFQNEAQLDKSGLPSDRFFAERPEGSVSTLKIQRTQQEDSAVYLCASSPSGQANYNYGYTFGSGTRLTVV.

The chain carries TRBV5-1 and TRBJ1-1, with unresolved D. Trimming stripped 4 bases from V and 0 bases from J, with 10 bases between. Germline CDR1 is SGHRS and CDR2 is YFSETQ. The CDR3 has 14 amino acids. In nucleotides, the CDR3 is TGCGCCAGCAGCAAAAGAGTTATGAACACTGAAGCTTTCTTT. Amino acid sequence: CASSKRVMNTEAFF.

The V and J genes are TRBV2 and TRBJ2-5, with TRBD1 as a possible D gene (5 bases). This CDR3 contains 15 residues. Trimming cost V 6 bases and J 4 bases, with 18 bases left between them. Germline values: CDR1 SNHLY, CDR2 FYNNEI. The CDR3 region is CASRELLLGAETQYF. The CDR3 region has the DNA TGTGCCAGCAGGGAACTCTTGCTAGGGGCAGAGACCCAGTACTTC.

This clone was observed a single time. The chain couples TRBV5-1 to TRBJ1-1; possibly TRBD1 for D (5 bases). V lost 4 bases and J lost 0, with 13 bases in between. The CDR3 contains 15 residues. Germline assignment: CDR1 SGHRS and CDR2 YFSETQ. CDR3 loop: CASSAQVLMNTEAFF. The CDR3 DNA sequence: TGCGCCAGCAGCGCACAGGTTCTTATGAACACTGAAGCTTTCTTT. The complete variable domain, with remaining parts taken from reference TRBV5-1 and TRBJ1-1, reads KAGVTQTPRYLIKTRGQQVTLSCSPISGHRSVSWYQQTPGQGLQFLFEYFSETQRNKGNFPGRFSGRQFSNSRSEMNVSTLELGDSALYLCASSAQVLMNTEAFFGQGTRLTVV.

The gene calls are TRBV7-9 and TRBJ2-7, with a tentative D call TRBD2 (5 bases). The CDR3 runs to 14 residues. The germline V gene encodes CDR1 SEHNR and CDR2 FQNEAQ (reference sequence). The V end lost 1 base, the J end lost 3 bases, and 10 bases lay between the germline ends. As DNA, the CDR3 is TGTGCCAGCAGCTTAGGGCTAGCTCTCTACGAGCAGTACTTC. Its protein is CASSLGLALYEQYF.

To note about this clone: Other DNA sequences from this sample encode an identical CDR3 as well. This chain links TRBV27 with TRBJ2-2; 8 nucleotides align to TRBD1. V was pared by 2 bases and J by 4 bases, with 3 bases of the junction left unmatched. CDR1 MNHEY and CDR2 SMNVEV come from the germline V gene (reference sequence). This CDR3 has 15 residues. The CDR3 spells CASSLGQGATGELFF. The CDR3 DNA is TGTGCCAGCAGTTTAGGACAGGGTGCCACCGGGGAGCTGTTTTTT.

DNA of the CDR3: TGCAGCGTTAACAGAGACTATGGCTACACCTTC. This sequence encodes CSVNRDYGYTF. V usage is TRBV29-1 and J usage is TRBJ1-2; the D is unclear. The germline CDR1 and CDR2 sequences are SQVTM and ANQGSEA. The CDR3 is 11 amino acids. Trimming left V 5 bases short and J 3 bases short, with 7 bases between. Full variable domain (missing parts from reference TRBV29-1 and TRBJ1-2): SAVISQKPSRDICQRGTSLTIQCQVDSQVTMMFWYRQQPGQSLTLIATANQGSEATYESGFVIDKFPISRPNLTFSTLTVSNMSPEDSSIYLCSVNRDYGYTFGSGTRLTVV.

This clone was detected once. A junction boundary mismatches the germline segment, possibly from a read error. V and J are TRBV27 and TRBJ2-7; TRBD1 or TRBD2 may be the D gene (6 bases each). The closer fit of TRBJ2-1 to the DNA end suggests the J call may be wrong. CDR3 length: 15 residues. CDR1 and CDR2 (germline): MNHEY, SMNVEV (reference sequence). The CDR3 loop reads CSSSPQGGLYNEQFF. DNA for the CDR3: TGTTCCAGCAGTCCCCAAGGGGGGCTCTACAATGAGCAGTTCTTC.

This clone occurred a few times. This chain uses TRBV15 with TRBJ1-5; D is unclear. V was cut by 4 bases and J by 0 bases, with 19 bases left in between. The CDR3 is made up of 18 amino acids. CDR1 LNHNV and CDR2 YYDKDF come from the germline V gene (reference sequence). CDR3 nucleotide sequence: TGTGCCACCAGCAACATACCCCCCCTGATAGATAGCAATCAGCCCCAGCATTTT. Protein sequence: CATSNIPPLIDSNQPQHF.

In DNA, the CDR3 is TGCAGCGTTGAAGATCTGGCTGGCTACACCTTC. Translation: CSVEDLAGYTF. The genes are TRBV29-1 and TRBJ1-2, with D uncertain. Germline loops: CDR1 SQVTM, CDR2 ANQGSEA. The CDR3 sequence is 11 residues long. Deletions cut 0 bases from V and 7 bases from J, with 6 bases between.

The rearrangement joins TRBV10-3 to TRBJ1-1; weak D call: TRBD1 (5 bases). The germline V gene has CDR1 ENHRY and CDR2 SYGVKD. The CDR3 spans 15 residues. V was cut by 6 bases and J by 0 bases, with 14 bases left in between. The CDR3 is CAIRSMDTLNTEAFF. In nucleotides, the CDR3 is TGTGCCATCAGATCTATGGACACCCTGAACACTGAAGCTTTCTTT.

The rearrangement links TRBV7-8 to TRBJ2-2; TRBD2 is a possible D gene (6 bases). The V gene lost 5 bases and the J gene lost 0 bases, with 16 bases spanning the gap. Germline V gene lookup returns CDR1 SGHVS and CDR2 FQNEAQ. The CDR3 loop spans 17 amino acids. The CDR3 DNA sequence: TGTGCCAGCAGCACCACCCTAGCGTCCACGAACACCGGGGAGCTGTTTTTT. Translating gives CASSTTLASTNTGELFF.

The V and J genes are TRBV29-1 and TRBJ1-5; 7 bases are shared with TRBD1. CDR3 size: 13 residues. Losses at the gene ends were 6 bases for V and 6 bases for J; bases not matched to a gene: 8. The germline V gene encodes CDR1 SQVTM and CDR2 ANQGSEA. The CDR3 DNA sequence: TGCAGCGTCCAGGGGGACGGAGCTCAGCCCCAGCATTTT. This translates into CSVQGDGAQPQHF. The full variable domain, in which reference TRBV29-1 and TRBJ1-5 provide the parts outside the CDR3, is SAVISQKPSRDICQRGTSLTIQCQVDSQVTMMFWYRQQPGQSLTLIATANQGSEATYESGFVIDKFPISRPNLTFSTLTVSNMSPEDSSIYLCSVQGDGAQPQHFGDGTRLSIL.

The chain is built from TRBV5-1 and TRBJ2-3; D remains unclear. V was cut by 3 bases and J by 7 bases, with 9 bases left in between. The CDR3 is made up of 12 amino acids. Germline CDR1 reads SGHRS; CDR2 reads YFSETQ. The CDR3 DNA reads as TGCGCCAGCAGCTCCGTCTTGCATACGCAGTATTTT. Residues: CASSSVLHTQYF. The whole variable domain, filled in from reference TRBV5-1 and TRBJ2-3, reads KAGVTQTPRYLIKTRGQQVTLSCSPISGHRSVSWYQQTPGQGLQFLFEYFSETQRNKGNFPGRFSGRQFSNSRSEMNVSTLELGDSALYLCASSSVLHTQYFGPGTRLTVL.

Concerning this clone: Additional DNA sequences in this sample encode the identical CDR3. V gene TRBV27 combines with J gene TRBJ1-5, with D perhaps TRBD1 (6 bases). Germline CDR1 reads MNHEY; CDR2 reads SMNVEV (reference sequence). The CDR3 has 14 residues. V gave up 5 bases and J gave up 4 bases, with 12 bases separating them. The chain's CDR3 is CASSLRDNNQPQHF. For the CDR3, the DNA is TGTGCCAGCAGTCTCCGGGACAATAATCAGCCCCAGCATTTT.